This T cell receptor beta chain was observed in a study of blood T cell repertoires in COVID-19. This clone was observed a few times. Membership in each cohort depended on participant-reported clinical history. Some clones are missing from TCRdb's copy, which holds only in-frame ones; the method was immunoSEQ multiplex PCR. There are roughly 200,000 clones in the sample; approximately 90% occur only once, and 10% lies in the top ten. V gave up 4 bases and J gave up 1 base, with 11 bases separating them. The CDR3 has 14 amino acids. CDR1 SGHRS and CDR2 YFSETQ come from the germline V gene. The source of this sequence is a man between 18 and 29 years old with acute COVID-19. This chain joins TRBV5-1 and TRBJ1-2; a weak D match, TRBD1 (6 bases). The material sequenced was PBMCs or T cells enriched from blood (not recorded which). The CDR3 DNA follows: TGCGCCAGCAGCGTGGACAGTAGTAACTATGGCTACACCTTC. Translation gives CASSVDSSNYGYTF.